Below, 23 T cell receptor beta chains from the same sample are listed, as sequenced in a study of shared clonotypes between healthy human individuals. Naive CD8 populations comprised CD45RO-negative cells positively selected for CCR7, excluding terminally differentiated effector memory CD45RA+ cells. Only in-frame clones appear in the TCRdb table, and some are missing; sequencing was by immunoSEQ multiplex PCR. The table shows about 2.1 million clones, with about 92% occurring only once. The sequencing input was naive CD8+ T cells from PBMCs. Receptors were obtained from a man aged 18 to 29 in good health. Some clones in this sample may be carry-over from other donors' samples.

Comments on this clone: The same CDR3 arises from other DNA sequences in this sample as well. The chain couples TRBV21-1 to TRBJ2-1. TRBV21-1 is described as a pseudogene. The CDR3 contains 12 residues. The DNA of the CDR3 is TGTGCCAGCAGCAAAGGGGGCAATGAGCAGTTCTTC. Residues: CASSKGGNEQFF.

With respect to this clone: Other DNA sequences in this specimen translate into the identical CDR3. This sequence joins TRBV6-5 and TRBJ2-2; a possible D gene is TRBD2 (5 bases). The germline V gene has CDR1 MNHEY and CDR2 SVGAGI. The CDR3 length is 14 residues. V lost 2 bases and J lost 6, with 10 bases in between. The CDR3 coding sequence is TGTGCCAGCAGTTACGTGAGGGCCCCCGGGGAGCTGTTTTTT. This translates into CASSYVRAPGELFF.

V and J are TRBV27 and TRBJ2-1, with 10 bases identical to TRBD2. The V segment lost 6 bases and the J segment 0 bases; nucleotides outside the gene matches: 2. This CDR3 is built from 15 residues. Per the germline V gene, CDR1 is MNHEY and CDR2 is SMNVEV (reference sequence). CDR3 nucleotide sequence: TGTGCCAGCAGGGTAGCGGGAGGCTCCTACAATGAGCAGTTCTTC. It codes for CASRVAGGSYNEQFF.

As DNA, the CDR3 is TGTGCCAGCAGCGTCGGTCCCGGACTCTCCTACGAGCAGTACTTC. Translation: CASSVGPGLSYEQYF. The chain couples TRBV9 to TRBJ2-7, with D perhaps matching TRBD2 (5 bases). The length of the CDR3 is 15 residues. The V gene lost 2 bases and the J gene lost 0 bases, with 12 bases spanning the gap. Germline-derived CDR1 and CDR2 are SGDLS and YYNGEE.

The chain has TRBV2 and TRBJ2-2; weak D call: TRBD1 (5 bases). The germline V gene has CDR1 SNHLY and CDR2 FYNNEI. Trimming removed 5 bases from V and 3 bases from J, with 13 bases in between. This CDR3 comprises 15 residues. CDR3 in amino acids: CASSPGMGYTGELFF. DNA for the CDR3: TGTGCCAGCAGTCCAGGGATGGGATACACCGGGGAGCTGTTTTTT.

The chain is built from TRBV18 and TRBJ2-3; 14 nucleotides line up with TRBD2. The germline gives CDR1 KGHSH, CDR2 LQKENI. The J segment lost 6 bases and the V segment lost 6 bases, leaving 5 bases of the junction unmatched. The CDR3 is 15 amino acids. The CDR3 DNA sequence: TGTGCCAGCTCCGCCGGGACTAGCGGGAGCGATACGCAGTATTTT. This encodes CASSAGTSGSDTQYF.

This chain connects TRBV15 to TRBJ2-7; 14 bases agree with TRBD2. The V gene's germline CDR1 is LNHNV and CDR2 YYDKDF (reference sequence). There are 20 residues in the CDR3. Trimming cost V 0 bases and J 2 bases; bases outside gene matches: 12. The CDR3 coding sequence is TGTGCCACCAGCAGAGATTTTGGACTAGCGGGAGGAGAGGATCCCTACGAGCAGTACTTC. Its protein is CATSRDFGLAGGEDPYEQYF.

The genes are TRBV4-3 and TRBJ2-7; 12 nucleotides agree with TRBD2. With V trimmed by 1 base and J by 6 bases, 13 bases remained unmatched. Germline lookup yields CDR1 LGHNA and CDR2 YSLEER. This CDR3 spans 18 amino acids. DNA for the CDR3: TGCGCCAGCAGCCAAGGTCTAGCGGGAGGGTTGGGAGTGGGCGAGCAGTACTTC. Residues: CASSQGLAGGLGVGEQYF.

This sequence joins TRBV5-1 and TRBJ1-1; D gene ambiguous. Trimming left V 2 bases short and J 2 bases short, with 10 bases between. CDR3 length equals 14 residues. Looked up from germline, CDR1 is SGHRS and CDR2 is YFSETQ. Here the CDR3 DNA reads TGCGCCAGCAGCTTATTTGGGAGTAACACTGAAGCTTTCTTT. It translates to CASSLFGSNTEAFF. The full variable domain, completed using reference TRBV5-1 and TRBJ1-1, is KAGVTQTPRYLIKTRGQQVTLSCSPISGHRSVSWYQQTPGQGLQFLFEYFSETQRNKGNFPGRFSGRQFSNSRSEMNVSTLELGDSALYLCASSLFGSNTEAFFGQGTRLTVV.

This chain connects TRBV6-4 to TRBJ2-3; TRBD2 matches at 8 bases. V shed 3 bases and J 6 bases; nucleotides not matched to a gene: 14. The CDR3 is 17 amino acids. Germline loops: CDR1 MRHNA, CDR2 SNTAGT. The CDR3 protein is CASSERGTSGPGDTQYF. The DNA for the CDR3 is TGTGCCAGCAGTGAGCGGGGAACTAGCGGACCTGGGGATACGCAGTATTTT.

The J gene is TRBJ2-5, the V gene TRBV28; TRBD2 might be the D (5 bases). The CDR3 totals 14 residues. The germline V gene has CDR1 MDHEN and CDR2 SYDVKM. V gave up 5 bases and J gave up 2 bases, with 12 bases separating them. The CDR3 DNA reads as TGTGCCAGCAGTCCAACCGGGATGCAAGAGACCCAGTACTTC. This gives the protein CASSPTGMQETQYF.

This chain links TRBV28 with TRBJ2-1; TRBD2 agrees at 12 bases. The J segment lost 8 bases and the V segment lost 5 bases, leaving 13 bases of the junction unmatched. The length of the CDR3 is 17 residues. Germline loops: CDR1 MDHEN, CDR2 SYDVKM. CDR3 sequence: CASSLAHRLAGDHEQFF. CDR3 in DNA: TGTGCCAGCAGTCTCGCCCACCGACTAGCGGGAGATCATGAGCAGTTCTTC. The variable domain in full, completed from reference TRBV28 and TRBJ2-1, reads DVKVTQSSRYLVKRTGEKVFLECVQDMDHENMFWYRQDPGLGLRLIYFSYDVKMKEKGDIPEGYSVSREKKERFSLILESASTNQTSMYLCASSLAHRLAGDHEQFFGPGTRLTVL.

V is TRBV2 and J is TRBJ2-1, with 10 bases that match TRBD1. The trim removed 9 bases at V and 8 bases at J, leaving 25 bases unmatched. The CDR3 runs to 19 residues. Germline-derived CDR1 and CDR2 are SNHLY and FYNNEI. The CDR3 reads CASSGDRGNSLLPHHEQFF. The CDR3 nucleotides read TGTGCCAGTTCGGGGGACAGGGGAAATTCCTTACTCCCCCACCATGAGCAGTTCTTC.

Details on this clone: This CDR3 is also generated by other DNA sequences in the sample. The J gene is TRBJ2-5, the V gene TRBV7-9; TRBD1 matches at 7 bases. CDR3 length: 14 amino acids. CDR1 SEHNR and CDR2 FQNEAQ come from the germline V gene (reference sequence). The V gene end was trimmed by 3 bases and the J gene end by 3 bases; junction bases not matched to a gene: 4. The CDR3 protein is CASSLSGGKETQYF. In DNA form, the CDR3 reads TGTGCCAGCAGCTTGTCAGGGGGAAAAGAGACCCAGTACTTC.

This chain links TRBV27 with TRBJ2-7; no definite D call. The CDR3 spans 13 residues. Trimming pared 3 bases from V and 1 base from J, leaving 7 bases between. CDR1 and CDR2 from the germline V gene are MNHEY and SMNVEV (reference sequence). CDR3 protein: CASSFTLSYEQYF. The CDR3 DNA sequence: TGTGCCAGCAGTTTCACACTTTCCTACGAGCAGTACTTC.

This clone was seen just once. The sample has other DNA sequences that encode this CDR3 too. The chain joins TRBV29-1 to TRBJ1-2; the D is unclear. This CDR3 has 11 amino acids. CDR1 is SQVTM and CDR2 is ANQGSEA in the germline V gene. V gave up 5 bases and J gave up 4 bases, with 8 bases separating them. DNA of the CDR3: TGCAGCGTTCCAGGAGTCTATGGCTACACCTTC. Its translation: CSVPGVYGYTF.

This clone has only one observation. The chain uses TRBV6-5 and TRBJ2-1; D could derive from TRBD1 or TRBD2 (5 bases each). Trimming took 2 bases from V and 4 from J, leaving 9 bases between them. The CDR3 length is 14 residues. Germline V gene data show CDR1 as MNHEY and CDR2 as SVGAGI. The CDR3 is CASSYGDRYNEQFF. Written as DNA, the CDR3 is TGTGCCAGCAGTTACGGGGACCGTTACAATGAGCAGTTCTTC.

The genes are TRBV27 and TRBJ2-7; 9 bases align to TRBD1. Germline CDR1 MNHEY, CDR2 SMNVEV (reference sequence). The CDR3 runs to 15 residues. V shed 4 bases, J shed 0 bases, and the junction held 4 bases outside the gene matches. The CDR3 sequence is CASSWTGAISYEQYF. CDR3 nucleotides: TGTGCCAGCAGTTGGACAGGGGCGATCTCCTACGAGCAGTACTTC.

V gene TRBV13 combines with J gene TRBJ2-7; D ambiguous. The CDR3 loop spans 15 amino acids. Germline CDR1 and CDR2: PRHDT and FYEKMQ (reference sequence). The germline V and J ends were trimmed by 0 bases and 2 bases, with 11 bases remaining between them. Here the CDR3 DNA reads TGTGCCAGCAGCTTAGGGACCCGAACCGCCTACGAGCAGTACTTC. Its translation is CASSLGTRTAYEQYF.

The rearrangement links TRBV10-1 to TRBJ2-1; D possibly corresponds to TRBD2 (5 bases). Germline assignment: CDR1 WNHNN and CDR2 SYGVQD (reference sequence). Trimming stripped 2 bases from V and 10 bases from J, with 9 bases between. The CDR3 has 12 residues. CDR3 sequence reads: CASSEMTGEQFF. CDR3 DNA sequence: TGCGCCAGCAGTGAGATGACGGGGGAGCAGTTCTTC.

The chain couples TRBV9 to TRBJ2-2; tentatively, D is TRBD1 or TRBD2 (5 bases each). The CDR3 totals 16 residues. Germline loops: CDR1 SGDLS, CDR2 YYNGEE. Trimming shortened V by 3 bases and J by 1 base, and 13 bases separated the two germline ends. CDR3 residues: CASSALGRLNTGELFF. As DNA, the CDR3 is TGTGCCAGCAGCGCCCTGGGACGGTTGAACACCGGGGAGCTGTTTTTT.

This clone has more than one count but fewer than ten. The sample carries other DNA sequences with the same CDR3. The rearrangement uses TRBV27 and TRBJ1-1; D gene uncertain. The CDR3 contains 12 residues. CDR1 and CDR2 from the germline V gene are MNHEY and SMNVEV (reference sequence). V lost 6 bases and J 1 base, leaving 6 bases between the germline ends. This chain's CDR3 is CASRKGNTEAFF. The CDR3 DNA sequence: TGTGCCAGCAGGAAAGGGAACACTGAAGCTTTCTTT.

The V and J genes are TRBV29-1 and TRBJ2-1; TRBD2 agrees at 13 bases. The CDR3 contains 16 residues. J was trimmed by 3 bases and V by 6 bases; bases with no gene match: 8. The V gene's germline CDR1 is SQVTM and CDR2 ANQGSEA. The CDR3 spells CSVARTSGSFYNEQFF. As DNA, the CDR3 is TGCAGCGTCGCTAGGACTAGCGGGAGTTTCTACAATGAGCAGTTCTTC.